This entry describes one T cell receptor (beta chain). Its antigen is still unknown. Deletions cut 3 bases from V and 4 bases from J, with 10 bases between. CDR3 length: 15 amino acids. The germline CDR1 and CDR2 sequences are LNHDA and SQIVND (reference sequence). Researchers ran the PCR with 60 Vbeta and 13 Jbeta primers. Sequencing used immunoSEQ multiplex PCR; TCRdb keeps in-frame clones, though not all of them. Its clone listing holds tens of thousands of clones. This sample was taken from a study of cytomegalovirus exposure and HLA in healthy donors. Study at large: From donors who were HLA-typed, an early data release held 80 million to 95 million unique TCRs.

Findings of the study overall: In an earlier analysis, in roughly 600 donors, most V segments appeared productive either ~87% or ~30% of the time.

The V and J genes are TRBV19 and TRBJ2-6; D is unclear. The sequenced sample consisted of PBMCs. The source of this sequence is a woman under 40 in good health and CMV-seronegative. The CDR3 here is CASSIISGGANVLTF. As DNA, the CDR3 is TGTGCCAGTAGTATCATCTCCGGGGGGGCCAACGTCCTGACTTTC.